This TCR beta chain was observed in a study of CD8 T cells in ankylosing spondylitis. It was by quantitative 5'-RACE with molecular barcodes that TCR beta libraries were made. Via MiXCR, TCRdb re-called the 5' RACE reads, giving one row per CDR3 protein. The repertoire holds 150,000 to 250,000 distinct CDR3 sequences, with roughly 13% as singletons. Study findings and constraints: Reportedly, matched ankylosing spondylitis synovial fluid was significantly enriched for disease-linked clones. Blood of patients with ankylosing spondylitis appeared to be characterized by a TCR beta motif of eight highly homologous variants.

The V gene lost 1 base and the J gene lost 8 bases, with 9 bases spanning the gap. CDR3 length: 12 residues. Germline V gene sequence: CDR1 SGHVS, CDR2 FQNEAQ. As to this clonotype: Its antigen is unknown.

The sequence came from a male donor with ankylosing spondylitis or in good health (not recorded which). Sequencing input: blood, either unsorted or a sorted T cell fraction (not recorded which). The genes are TRBV7-8 and TRBJ2-7; D call uncertain. CDR3 loop: CASSLDTEQQYF. CDR3 nucleotide sequence: TGTGCCAGCAGCTTAGACACAGAGCAGCAGTACTTC.